These 24 T cell receptor beta chains came from one sample sequenced in a study of blood T cell repertoires in COVID-19. TCRdb's copy holds only in-frame clones and misses some; the assay was immunoSEQ multiplex PCR. The profile covers roughly 100,000 clones, with approximately 92% appearing a single time and 1.5% to 2.5% taken by the ten largest. Sequencing input: peripheral blood. The receptors derive from a woman aged 45-65 years with COVID-19, enrolled during active disease.

The genes are TRBV7-3 and TRBJ2-3; D may be TRBD2 (5 bases). Germline V gene sequence: CDR1 SGHTA, CDR2 FQGTGA. V lost 5 bases and J 2 bases, leaving 11 bases between the germline ends. The CDR3 has 14 amino acids. The CDR3 is CASSTTGNTDTQYF. The CDR3 DNA follows: TGTGCCAGCAGCACGACGGGGAACACAGATACGCAGTATTTT.

DNA for the CDR3: TGTGCCAGTAGCGACAGGGCGAACACTGAAGCTTTCTTT. It is translated as CASSDRANTEAFF. This sequence joins TRBV19 and TRBJ1-1; 7 nucleotides line up with TRBD1. The CDR3 has 13 residues. Per germline, CDR1 LNHDA and CDR2 SQIVND (reference sequence). Trimming removed 6 bases from V and 1 base from J; junction bases left unmatched: 2.

This sequence joins TRBV11-2 and TRBJ1-6, with unresolved D. Per the germline V gene, CDR1 is SGHAT and CDR2 is FQNNGV. The CDR3 is 11 amino acids. Between the trimmed V and J ends, which lost 3 bases and 10 bases, there was a span of 4 bases. As DNA, the CDR3 is TGTGCCAGCAGCTTCGGGTCACCCCTCCACTTT. This gives the protein CASSFGSPLHF.

The chain joins TRBV6-4 to TRBJ2-1, with 7 bases aligning to TRBD2. Unmatched junction bases numbered 6, after V lost 3 bases and J lost 4 bases. Looked up from germline, CDR1 is MRHNA and CDR2 is SNTAGT. The CDR3 has 15 amino acids. The CDR3 coding sequence is TGTGCCAGCAGTGAGGCGGGGGAGCAATACAATGAGCAGTTCTTC. This translates into CASSEAGEQYNEQFF.

This chain joins TRBV28 and TRBJ1-1; D not certain. The CDR3 totals 15 residues. V lost 0 bases, J lost 4 bases, and 12 bases lay in between. Germline values: CDR1 MDHEN, CDR2 SYDVKM. Here the CDR3 reads CASSLWWAGSTEAFF. CDR3 coding DNA: TGTGCCAGCAGTTTATGGTGGGCCGGCAGCACTGAAGCTTTCTTT.

The V gene is TRBV10-3, the J gene TRBJ1-2; TRBD1 agrees at 7 bases. J was trimmed by 0 bases and V by 2 bases; bases with no gene match: 12. In germline, CDR1 is ENHRY, CDR2 SYGVKD. This CDR3 is built from 18 residues. CDR3 nucleotide sequence: TGTGCCATCAGTGAGCTAGGGGACCGGGACAGACCTAACTATGGCTACACCTTC. Residues: CAISELGDRDRPNYGYTF.

CDR3 region: CASSEALLAGATDTQYF. For the CDR3, the DNA is TGTGCCAGCAGTGAAGCCTTACTAGCGGGGGCAACGGATACGCAGTATTTT. V and J are TRBV6-1 and TRBJ2-3; 11 nucleotides line up with TRBD2. V lost 0 bases to trimming and J lost 6 bases; unmatched junction nucleotides: 8. This CDR3 region has 17 residues. Germline-derived CDR1 and CDR2 are MNHNS and SASEGT.

The CDR3 DNA reads as TGTGCCTCCGGCCAACGGGAGGTCGCAGATACGCAGTATTTT. Translation gives CASGQREVADTQYF. The V gene is TRBV2, the J gene TRBJ2-3; 7 positions agree with TRBD2. The V gene's germline CDR1 is SNHLY and CDR2 FYNNEI. CDR3 length equals 14 residues. The V and J ends lost 11 bases and 4 bases, in that order; junction bases with no gene match: 12.

In DNA form, the CDR3 reads TGTGCCAGCTCGGAAAGTCGGGGGAGGAACTACGAGCAGTACGTC. Its protein is CASSESRGRNYEQYV. V usage is TRBV6-5 and J usage is TRBJ2-7, with a weak D call TRBD2 (6 bases). Germline CDR1 reads MNHEY; CDR2 reads SVGAGI. V lost 8 bases and J lost 3, with 20 bases in between. CDR3 length: 15 amino acids.

V gene TRBV4-1 combines with J gene TRBJ2-5, with 8 bases fitting TRBD2. Germline CDR1 is MGHRA and CDR2 is YSYEKL. With V trimmed by 1 base and J by 2 bases, 6 bases remained unmatched. The CDR3 consists of 16 residues. In nucleotides, the CDR3 is TGCGCCAGCAGCCAAGTTATGGCGGGGGGACAAGAGACCCAGTACTTC. It specifies CASSQVMAGGQETQYF.

The chain recombines TRBV9 with TRBJ1-2, with no clear D. CDR1 and CDR2 (germline): SGDLS, YYNGEE. The CDR3 runs to 12 residues. V was clipped by 2 bases and J by 5 bases, with 7 bases between them. CDR3 sequence (DNA): TGTGCCAGCAGCGTGGGCCAGTATGGCTACACCTTC. Translated: CASSVGQYGYTF.

The V call is TRBV3-1 (or the pseudogene TRBV3-2), the J call TRBJ1-2, with unresolved D. The CDR3 consists of 13 residues. Germline CDR1 LGHDT, CDR2 YNNKEL (reference sequence). V lost 4 bases and J lost 4, with 10 bases in between. The CDR3 coding sequence is TGTGCCAGCAGCCTTTTCGGAGTCTATGGCTACACCTTC. Translation: CASSLFGVYGYTF.

The chain employs TRBV19 and TRBJ2-4; 9 bases align to TRBD2. The CDR3 is 16 amino acids. Trimming cost V 2 bases and J 6 bases; bases outside gene matches: 8. The germline CDR1 and CDR2 sequences are LNHDA and SQIVND (reference sequence). The CDR3 spells CASSITAGGVRNIQYF. In DNA form, the CDR3 reads TGTGCCAGTAGTATAACTGCGGGGGGGGTAAGAAACATTCAGTACTTC.

This chain connects TRBV28 to TRBJ1-2; no clear D. CDR1 is MDHEN, CDR2 SYDVKM, per germline. The CDR3 extends over 12 amino acids. V lost 5 bases, J lost 1 base, and 5 bases lay in between. The CDR3: CASSILNYGYTF. In nucleotides, the CDR3 is TGTGCCAGCAGTATCCTTAACTATGGCTACACCTTC.

A few counts support this clone. CDR3 amino acids: CASSQESGDSPLHF. The CDR3 DNA reads TGTGCCAGCAGCCAAGAGTCAGGGGATTCACCCCTCCACTTT. V is TRBV14 and J is TRBJ1-6; D perhaps matches TRBD1 (6 bases). V lost 0 bases and J 8 bases, leaving 8 bases between the germline ends. This CDR3 region has 14 residues. Germline CDR1 is SGHDN and CDR2 is FVKESK.

This rearrangement joins TRBV11-3 to TRBJ1-1; D is ambiguous. CDR1 is SGHNT and CDR2 is YENEEA in the germline V gene. The CDR3 extends over 13 amino acids. V was cut by 4 bases and J by 12 bases, with 18 bases left in between. CDR3 bases: TGTGCCAGCAGCTCAACCCCTAACGTAATATCTTTCTTT. Its translation is CASSSTPNVISFF.

This rearrangement joins TRBV11-2 to TRBJ2-3; D may be TRBD1 (5 bases). The V gene's germline CDR1 is SGHAT and CDR2 FQNNGV. This CDR3 region has 14 residues. V lost 1 base, J lost 3 bases, and 8 bases lay in between. The CDR3 spells CASSLAPGTDTQYF. CDR3 DNA sequence: TGTGCCAGCAGCTTAGCGCCAGGGACAGATACGCAGTATTTT.

The V gene is TRBV9, the J gene TRBJ2-3, with 9 bases that match TRBD2. The germline V gene has CDR1 SGDLS and CDR2 YYNGEE. Unmatched junction bases numbered 10, after V lost 3 bases and J lost 8 bases. CDR3 length: 15 residues. The CDR3 here is CASSDVLAGVGTQYF. DNA for the CDR3: TGTGCCAGCAGCGACGTGTTAGCGGGGGTGGGTACGCAGTATTTT.

The chain has TRBV6-5 and TRBJ2-1; D is possibly TRBD2 (6 bases). Deletions cut 6 bases from V and 0 bases from J, with 12 bases between. This CDR3 contains 15 residues. CDR1 and CDR2 (germline): MNHEY, SVGAGI. CDR3 sequence (DNA): TGTGCCAGCAGCTCGGGGGTCCGCTCCTACAATGAGCAGTTCTTC. Translated, it gives CASSSGVRSYNEQFF.

The rearrangement joins TRBV28 to TRBJ1-2; maybe TRBD1 (5 bases). The V and J ends lost 8 bases and 2 bases respectively, with 12 bases between them. The CDR3 length is 13 residues. Per germline, CDR1 MDHEN and CDR2 SYDVKM. The CDR3 region is CASLAGFNYGYTF. For the CDR3, the DNA is TGTGCCAGCCTCGCAGGGTTCAACTATGGCTACACCTTC.

The V and J genes are TRBV28 and TRBJ2-7, with TRBD1 matching 8 bases. Per germline, CDR1 MDHEN and CDR2 SYDVKM. The CDR3 has 14 amino acids. J gave up 4 bases and V 5 bases, and 7 bases lay outside the gene matches. The CDR3 DNA follows: TGTGCCAGCAGTCCCCGACAGGGGCATTACGAGCAGTACGTC. Its protein product is CASSPRQGHYEQYV.

The rearrangement links TRBV11-2 to TRBJ1-2; 9 nucleotides agree with TRBD1. The V gene end was trimmed by 6 bases and the J gene end by 7 bases; junction bases not matched to a gene: 9. The CDR3 has 14 residues. CDR1 SGHAT and CDR2 FQNNGV come from the germline V gene. CDR3 sequence: CASSAGQGKGGYTF. CDR3 bases: TGTGCCAGCAGTGCGGGACAGGGAAAGGGTGGCTACACCTTC.

The chain recombines TRBV5-6 with TRBJ2-7; TRBD1 matches at 7 bases. Germline V lookup: CDR1 SGHDT, CDR2 YYEEEE. This CDR3 contains 16 residues. Trimming cost V 3 bases and J 0 bases; bases outside gene matches: 9. CDR3 bases: TGTGCCAGCAGCTCCTTAGTCCGGGACAGCTCCTACGAGCAGTACTTC. This codes for CASSSLVRDSSYEQYF.

This clone was seen a few times. The chain joins TRBV29-1 to TRBJ2-1; 8 bases line up with TRBD1. The CDR3 sequence is 13 residues long. Unmatched junction bases numbered 3, after V lost 3 bases and J lost 5 bases. Germline V CDR1 and CDR2: SQVTM, ANQGSEA. The CDR3 sequence is CSVDGTGHNEQFF. CDR3 nucleotides: TGCAGCGTTGATGGGACAGGTCACAATGAGCAGTTCTTC.